One and the same sample provided the 27 T cell receptor beta chains below, sequenced in a study of blood T cell repertoires in COVID-19 (dated by TCRdb to about 2020). The protocol used for the library was the immunoSEQ multiplex PCR assay. TCRdb obtained this table from immuneACCESS and retained in-frame rearrangements with V and J assigned. These tables miss some clones; where compared with another copy, unresolved V genes account for less than half of the shortfall, and the remainder is unexplained. Across this sample there are approximately 31,000 clones, with approximately 91% seen only once. The ten top clones hold under 30% of the sample. Sequenced: peripheral blood. Every receptor here comes from an elderly woman with active or convalescent COVID-19.

This chain connects TRBV5-1 to TRBJ2-1, with 8 bases lining up with TRBD2. The ends lost 5 bases at V and 5 bases at J; junction bases unmatched: 6. CDR3 length: 14 amino acids. Germline loops: CDR1 SGHRS, CDR2 YFSETQ. The CDR3 spells CASSSGTKNNEQFF. The DNA of the CDR3 is TGCGCCAGCAGTAGCGGGACTAAGAACAATGAGCAGTTCTTC.

The chain joins TRBV11-2 to TRBJ1-1, with D perhaps TRBD1 (5 bases). Per germline, CDR1 SGHAT and CDR2 FQNNGV. The ends were cut back, 6 bases at V and 1 base at J, with 9 bases in the middle. The CDR3 runs to 13 residues. CDR3 protein: CASSLGGNTEAFF. The CDR3 DNA sequence: TGTGCCAGCAGTTTGGGGGGGAACACTGAAGCTTTCTTT.

The chain couples TRBV20-1 to TRBJ1-2, with TRBD1 as a possible D gene (5 bases). Germline V gene sequence: CDR1 DFQATT, CDR2 SNEGSKA (reference sequence). CDR3 length: 12 residues. Trimming shortened V by 3 bases and J by 14 bases, and 19 bases separated the two germline ends. CDR3 sequence: CSASPSTDSETF. Written as DNA, the CDR3 is TGCAGTGCTAGTCCCTCAACCGACAGTGAGACCTTC.

The chain combines TRBV29-1 with TRBJ1-2; TRBD1 aligns across 7 bases. Per germline, CDR1 SQVTM and CDR2 ANQGSEA. The CDR3 consists of 12 residues. Losses at the gene ends were 5 bases for V and 4 bases for J; bases not matched to a gene: 4. This chain's CDR3 is CSVSTGIYGYTF. In DNA form, the CDR3 reads TGCAGCGTTTCGACAGGGATCTATGGCTACACCTTC.

The V and J genes are TRBV11-3 and TRBJ2-1; 16 nucleotides match TRBD2. The V and J ends lost 5 bases and 9 bases, in that order; junction bases with no gene match: 4. There are 15 residues in the CDR3. Per germline, CDR1 SGHNT and CDR2 YENEEA. As DNA, the CDR3 is TGTGCCAGCAGCACCGGGACTAGCGGGGGGGGTGAGCAGTTCTTC. As protein: CASSTGTSGGGEQFF.

The chain combines TRBV6-1 with TRBJ2-7, with 9 bases matching TRBD1. The CDR3 totals 17 residues. Germline CDR1 reads MNHNS; CDR2 reads SASEGT. The junction had 15 bases not matched to a gene; V was cut back by 3 bases and J by 6 bases. CDR3 nucleotide sequence: TGTGCCAGCAGTGAGTTTGGGACAGGGCTAAACAGGGGCGAGCAGTACTTC. Its translation: CASSEFGTGLNRGEQYF.

CDR3 loop: CASKGKTSYGYTF. As DNA, the CDR3 is TGTGCCAGCAAGGGGAAAACCTCCTATGGCTACACCTTC. The rearrangement links TRBV12-3 or TRBV12-4 to TRBJ1-2, with TRBD1 as a possible D gene (5 bases). This CDR3 spans 13 amino acids. The ends were cut back, 7 bases at V and 4 bases at J, with 13 bases in the middle.

V and J are TRBV2 and TRBJ2-3; 7 nucleotides line up with TRBD2. Germline trimming cut 7 bases from V and 0 bases from J; bases unmatched to any gene: 28. CDR1 SNHLY and CDR2 FYNNEI come from the germline V gene. The CDR3 covers 22 residues. The CDR3 DNA reads as TGTGCCAGCAAAAAGGAATCTAGCGGCGTACCCAACCCACATAATAGCACAGATACGCAGTATTTT. Protein product: CASKKESSGVPNPHNSTDTQYF.

The gene calls are TRBV2 and TRBJ2-7; D is perhaps TRBD2 (5 bases). Germline CDR1 is SNHLY and CDR2 is FYNNEI. The V and J ends lost 2 bases and 8 bases respectively, with 13 bases between them. The CDR3 loop spans 13 amino acids. CDR3 DNA sequence: TGTGCCAGCAGTGAACTCGAATCCGGGAAGCAGTACTTC. It yields the protein CASSELESGKQYF.

The V and J genes are TRBV5-1 and TRBJ1-1; 7 nucleotides line up with TRBD1. The V gene's germline CDR1 is SGHRS and CDR2 YFSETQ. There are 14 residues in the CDR3. J lost 2 bases, V lost 4 bases, and 5 bases had no gene match. CDR3 sequence reads: CASSIGTENTEAFF. CDR3 coding DNA: TGCGCCAGCAGCATCGGGACAGAAAACACTGAAGCTTTCTTT.

The chain is built from TRBV19 and TRBJ1-2; 10 bases line up with TRBD1. Per the germline V gene, CDR1 is LNHDA and CDR2 is SQIVND (reference sequence). J was trimmed by 7 bases and V by 7 bases; bases with no gene match: 6. The CDR3 consists of 13 residues. The CDR3 DNA is TGTGCCAGTAAGGACAGGGGGTTAAGTGGCTACACCTTC. Translation gives CASKDRGLSGYTF.

The genes are TRBV2 and TRBJ1-4; D may be TRBD1 (5 bases). The V gene's germline CDR1 is SNHLY and CDR2 FYNNEI. The V gene lost 7 bases and the J gene lost 4 bases, with 13 bases spanning the gap. The CDR3 extends over 14 amino acids. The CDR3 spells CASIPGGGNEKLFF. CDR3 bases: TGTGCCAGCATCCCCGGGGGGGGTAATGAAAAACTGTTTTTT.

This rearrangement joins TRBV28 to TRBJ2-7, with TRBD1 matching 8 bases. Germline CDR1 MDHEN, CDR2 SYDVKM. The J segment lost 3 bases and the V segment lost 6 bases, leaving 7 bases of the junction unmatched. There are 14 residues in the CDR3. The CDR3 DNA sequence: TGTGCCAGCAGAAACACCGGGACAGGCTACGAGCAGTACTTC. This codes for CASRNTGTGYEQYF.

The chain employs TRBV25-1 and TRBJ2-1; 8 nucleotides match TRBD2. V was clipped by 5 bases and J by 0 bases; unmatched bases: 3. The germline CDR1 and CDR2 sequences are MGHDK and SYGVNS. The CDR3 is 15 amino acids. The DNA for the CDR3 is TGTGCCAGCAGTACAGGGACTAGCTCCTACAATGAGCAGTTCTTC. It encodes CASSTGTSSYNEQFF.

The genes are TRBV15 and TRBJ1-2; 7 bases are a match to TRBD1. V dropped 1 base and J dropped 7; count of bases not matched to a gene: 6. Looked up from germline, CDR1 is LNHNV and CDR2 is YYDKDF (reference sequence). This CDR3 is 14 amino acids long. This CDR3 reads CATSRATQGGGYTF. CDR3 DNA: TGTGCCACCAGCAGAGCTACCCAGGGGGGTGGCTACACCTTC.

The gene calls are TRBV19 and TRBJ1-2, with TRBD1 as a possible D gene (5 bases). In germline, CDR1 is LNHDA, CDR2 SQIVND (reference sequence). With 6 bases removed from V and 4 bases from J, the gap between germline ends came to 12 bases. This CDR3 is 13 amino acids long. CDR3 DNA: TGTGCCAGTAGCAACGGGGGAATCTATGGCTACACCTTC. Protein product: CASSNGGIYGYTF. Together with reference TRBV19 and TRBJ1-2, the CDR3 gives the full variable domain: DGGITQSPKYLFRKEGQNVTLSCEQNLNHDAMYWYRQDPGQGLRLIYYSQIVNDFQKGDIAEGYSVSREKKESFPLTVTSAQKNPTAFYLCASSNGGIYGYTFGSGTRLTVV.

The genes are TRBV10-3 and TRBJ1-5, with TRBD1 matching over 9 bases. The CDR3 is 16 amino acids. The germline gives CDR1 ENHRY, CDR2 SYGVKD. V was pared by 3 bases and J by 5 bases, with 8 bases of the junction left unmatched. Here the CDR3 reads CAISDRGTGSYQPQHF. Here the CDR3 DNA reads TGTGCCATCAGTGATAGGGGGACAGGGAGCTATCAGCCCCAGCATTTT.

The chain couples TRBV5-6 to TRBJ2-7; 8 bases match TRBD1. The ends lost 4 bases at V and 4 bases at J; junction bases unmatched: 7. Germline V lookup: CDR1 SGHDT, CDR2 YYEEEE. This CDR3 has 14 residues. The CDR3 sequence: CASSERRTGYEQYF. CDR3 bases: TGTGCCAGCAGCGAAAGACGGACAGGGTACGAGCAGTACTTC.

V gene TRBV18 combines with J gene TRBJ2-7; 10 bases agree with TRBD1. The germline V gene has CDR1 KGHSH and CDR2 LQKENI. The V and J ends lost 5 bases and 6 bases, in that order; junction bases with no gene match: 7. There are 14 residues in the CDR3. CDR3 protein: CASSRDRGGAEQYF. The CDR3 coding sequence is TGTGCCAGCTCAAGGGACAGGGGAGGAGCCGAGCAGTACTTC. Full variable domain (missing parts from reference TRBV18 and TRBJ2-7): NAGVMQNPRHLVRRRGQEARLRCSPMKGHSHVYWYRQLPEEGLKFMVYLQKENIIDESGMPKERFSAEFPKEGPSILRIQQVVRGDSAAYFCASSRDRGGAEQYFGPGTRLTVT.

The genes are TRBV18 and TRBJ2-3; no reliable D call. Germline lookup yields CDR1 KGHSH and CDR2 LQKENI. This CDR3 has 16 amino acids. V was trimmed by 5 bases and J by 0 bases, leaving 15 bases between them. The DNA of the CDR3 is TGTGCCAGCTCATCTGTACAGTGGTCTAGCACAGATACGCAGTATTTT. Its translation: CASSSVQWSSTDTQYF.

V and J are TRBV27 and TRBJ1-2; D is perhaps TRBD1 (5 bases). Germline CDR1 MNHEY, CDR2 SMNVEV (reference sequence). V was pared by 3 bases and J by 4 bases, with 15 bases between. The CDR3 loop spans 15 amino acids. As DNA, the CDR3 is TGTGCCAGCAGTTTGAGGTCGCAGGGAAGCTATGGCTACACCTTC. This encodes CASSLRSQGSYGYTF.

This clone has only a few counts. The V gene is TRBV7-6, the J gene TRBJ2-1; 8 bases line up with TRBD1. The CDR3 totals 16 residues. Germline assignment: CDR1 SGHVS and CDR2 FNYEAQ. Unmatched junction bases numbered 9, after V lost 1 base and J lost 7 bases. The CDR3 nucleotides are TGTGCCAGCAGCTTAGTTGGACAGGGTTTCAGGAATGAGCAGTTCTTC. This sequence encodes CASSLVGQGFRNEQFF.

This chain joins TRBV5-6 and TRBJ2-3; 9 nucleotides line up with TRBD1. CDR1 and CDR2 from the germline V gene are SGHDT and YYEEEE. The junction had 24 bases not matched to a gene; V was cut back by 4 bases and J by 9 bases. CDR3 length equals 19 residues. The CDR3 region has the DNA TGTGCCAGCAGCCACCTAAACCCTGTCTTTGCAACAGGGGGCCTAACGCAGTATTTT. The encoded protein is CASSHLNPVFATGGLTQYF.

The rearrangement joins TRBV2 to TRBJ2-3, with 7 bases identical to TRBD2. The J segment lost 0 bases and the V segment lost 7 bases, leaving 4 bases of the junction unmatched. Germline values: CDR1 SNHLY, CDR2 FYNNEI. The CDR3 spans 14 residues. The CDR3 DNA reads TGTGCCAGCAAAGGGACTATTAGCACAGATACGCAGTATTTT. Its protein is CASKGTISTDTQYF.

The chain has TRBV2 and TRBJ2-1; the match to TRBD2 covers 8 bases. Germline V CDR1 and CDR2: SNHLY, FYNNEI. The CDR3 is made up of 18 amino acids. Trimming cost V 8 bases and J 0 bases; bases outside gene matches: 15. CDR3 DNA: TGTGCCAGCGGTCAGAGGGCTAGCGGGTTCAGCTCCTACAATGAGCAGTTCTTC. Protein sequence: CASGQRASGFSSYNEQFF.

The chain carries TRBV6-1 and TRBJ2-6; 12 nucleotides match TRBD1. This CDR3 region has 19 residues. In germline, CDR1 is MNHNS, CDR2 SASEGT. J lost 4 bases, V lost 3 bases, and 10 bases had no gene match. CDR3 DNA: TGTGCCAGCAGTGAGTGGCCGGGACAGGGGGCGGAAGGGGCCAACGTCCTGACTTTC. Translation gives CASSEWPGQGAEGANVLTF.

The chain is built from TRBV7-9 and TRBJ1-2; a possible D gene is TRBD1 (5 bases). The CDR3 is made up of 13 amino acids. Germline CDR1 is SEHNR and CDR2 is FQNEAQ (reference sequence). V lost 1 base to trimming and J lost 2 bases, with 5 bases between them. In nucleotides, the CDR3 is TGTGCCAGCAGCTTAGGACAGAACTATGGCTACACCTTC. Protein product: CASSLGQNYGYTF.